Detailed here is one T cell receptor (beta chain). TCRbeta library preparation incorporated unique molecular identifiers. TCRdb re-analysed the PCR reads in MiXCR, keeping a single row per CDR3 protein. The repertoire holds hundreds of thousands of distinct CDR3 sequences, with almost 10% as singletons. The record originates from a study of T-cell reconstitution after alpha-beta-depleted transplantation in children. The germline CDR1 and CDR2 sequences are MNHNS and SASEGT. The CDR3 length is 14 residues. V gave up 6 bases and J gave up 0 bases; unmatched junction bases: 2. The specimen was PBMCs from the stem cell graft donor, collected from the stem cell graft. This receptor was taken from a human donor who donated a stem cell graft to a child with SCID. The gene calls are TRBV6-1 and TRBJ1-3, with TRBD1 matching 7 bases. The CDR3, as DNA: TGTGCCAGCAGGACAGGGAGCTCTGGAAACACCATATATTTT. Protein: CASRTGSSGNTIYF.